These 24 T cell receptor beta chains were all obtained from the same sample, sequenced in a study of blood T cell repertoires in COVID-19. Data came from immunoSEQ multiplex PCR; TCRdb stores just in-frame clones and leaves some out. The sample shows approximately 150,000 clones, 81% of them seen only once. The sequenced sample was PBMCs or T cells enriched from blood (not recorded which). The receptors shown here come from a woman in her 40s with acute COVID-19.

This chain links TRBV18 with TRBJ1-4; 10 bases match TRBD1. The ends lost 3 bases at V and 3 bases at J; junction bases unmatched: 1. From germline, CDR1 is KGHSH and CDR2 LQKENI. This CDR3 contains 15 residues. The CDR3, as DNA: TGTGCCAGCTCACCTGGGACAGGGGCTAATGAAAAACTGTTTTTT. Translation gives CASSPGTGANEKLFF.

This rearrangement joins TRBV6-5 to TRBJ2-7; 9 nucleotides agree with TRBD2. CDR1 and CDR2 (germline): MNHEY, SVGAGI. This CDR3 region has 15 residues. Trimming took 11 bases from V and 3 from J; bases not matched to a gene: 14. The chain's CDR3 is CASGLAHTHGYEQYF. DNA for the CDR3: TGTGCCTCCGGACTAGCGCACACCCACGGCTACGAGCAGTACTTC.

The rearrangement joins TRBV18 to TRBJ2-3, with D uncertain. In germline, CDR1 is KGHSH, CDR2 LQKENI. This CDR3 is 17 amino acids long. Trimming took off 0 bases at V and 8 bases at J, with 21 bases between the two ends. The CDR3 DNA is TGTGCCAGCTCACCACCAGACCGGCTAGAAGCCCTCTCTACGCAGTATTTT. Protein: CASSPPDRLEALSTQYF.

This chain connects TRBV3-1 (or the pseudogene TRBV3-2) to TRBJ2-1, with 14 bases identical to TRBD2. CDR3 length equals 15 residues. Trimming at V came to 2 bases and at J to 13 bases, leaving 7 bases not matched to a gene. CDR1 is LGHDT and CDR2 is YNNKEL in the germline V gene (reference sequence). CDR3 nucleotides: TGTGCCAGCAGCCAACCGGGACTAGCGGGAGCTTCACAGTTCTTC. Protein sequence: CASSQPGLAGASQFF.

This clone was counted a single time. The chain recombines TRBV3-1 (or the pseudogene TRBV3-2) with TRBJ1-2; the D gene is possibly TRBD1 (6 bases). This CDR3 contains 15 residues. Germline lookup yields CDR1 LGHDT and CDR2 YNNKEL (reference sequence). The V and J ends lost 3 bases and 4 bases respectively, with 15 bases between them. The DNA of the CDR3 is TGTGCCAGCAGCCAGGCCGGGGGGCGGGGCTATGGCTACACCTTC. It translates to CASSQAGGRGYGYTF.

In nucleotides, the CDR3 is TGTGCCAGCACTCCTCGGGGAGGCCTCACCTATGGCTACACCTTC. It translates to CASTPRGGLTYGYTF. The chain carries TRBV6-5 and TRBJ1-2; D call uncertain. Germline assignment: CDR1 MNHEY and CDR2 SVGAGI. The V end was cut by 7 bases, the J end by 4 bases, with 19 bases between. CDR3 size: 15 residues.

This clone appeared many times. The chain carries TRBV9 and TRBJ2-5, with 9 bases matching TRBD2. The CDR3 sequence is 16 residues long. V shed 0 bases, J shed 3 bases, and the junction held 6 bases outside the gene matches. Germline V lookup: CDR1 SGDLS, CDR2 YYNGEE. This chain's CDR3 is CASSVGPSGTEETQYF. The DNA of the CDR3 is TGTGCCAGCAGCGTAGGGCCTAGCGGGACCGAAGAGACCCAGTACTTC.

The CDR3 bases are TGCAGTGCTAGTGGCAGAAAGAACACTGAAGCTTTCTTT. Translated: CSASGRKNTEAFF. The chain is built from TRBV20-1 and TRBJ1-1; D remains unclear. Trimming removed 3 bases at V and 1 base at J, with 9 bases between. The germline V gene has CDR1 DFQATT and CDR2 SNEGSKA (reference sequence). The CDR3 sequence is 13 residues long.

The gene calls are TRBV6-1 and TRBJ1-1; perhaps TRBD1 as D (5 bases). The CDR3 sequence is 16 residues long. Germline loops: CDR1 MNHNS, CDR2 SASEGT. Trimming took off 3 bases at V and 5 bases at J, with 19 bases between the two ends. Here the CDR3 reads CASSDFQGGILTEAFF. In nucleotides, the CDR3 is TGTGCCAGCAGTGACTTCCAGGGAGGCATCTTGACTGAAGCTTTCTTT.

The rearrangement links TRBV2 to TRBJ1-5, with D perhaps TRBD1 (6 bases). V gave up 6 bases and J gave up 1 base, with 22 bases separating them. Looked up from germline, CDR1 is SNHLY and CDR2 is FYNNEI. The CDR3 loop spans 18 amino acids. CDR3 amino acids: CASRASPHRASSNQPQHF. The CDR3 DNA reads TGTGCCAGCAGGGCCTCCCCCCACAGGGCCAGCAGCAATCAGCCCCAGCATTTT.

The rearrangement uses TRBV3-1 (or the pseudogene TRBV3-2) and TRBJ1-1, with D tentatively TRBD1 (5 bases). The germline V gene has CDR1 LGHDT and CDR2 YNNKEL (reference sequence). This CDR3 has 15 amino acids. The V end was cut by 4 bases, the J end by 4 bases, with 16 bases between. CDR3 protein: CASSLGVTERTEAFF. The CDR3 region has the DNA TGTGCCAGCAGCCTAGGCGTGACAGAACGCACTGAAGCTTTCTTT.

This clone was counted between two and nine times. The chain couples TRBV20-1 to TRBJ2-1; the match to TRBD1 covers 7 bases. CDR1 is DFQATT and CDR2 is SNEGSKA in the germline V gene (reference sequence). The CDR3 is 11 residues long. V was pared by 4 bases and J by 8 bases, with 2 bases of the junction left unmatched. CDR3 loop: CSATQGDEQFF. The CDR3 DNA reads as TGCAGTGCTACCCAGGGGGATGAGCAGTTCTTC.

Concerning this clone: The sample contains more than one DNA sequence encoding this CDR3. The rearrangement links TRBV30 to TRBJ1-1, with TRBD1 identical over 11 bases. Looked up from germline, CDR1 is GTSNPN and CDR2 is SVGIG (reference sequence). The V and J ends lost 5 bases and 0 bases, in that order; junction bases with no gene match: 8. This CDR3 comprises 16 residues. The CDR3 nucleotides are TGTGCCTGGGGAGGGACAGGGGGAAGGATGAACACTGAAGCTTTCTTT. Translating it yields CAWGGTGGRMNTEAFF.

The chain is built from TRBV6-5 and TRBJ2-5, with D hard to call. The germline gives CDR1 MNHEY, CDR2 SVGAGI. This CDR3 comprises 14 residues. Trimming stripped 0 bases from V and 1 base from J, with 6 bases between. CDR3 in amino acids: CASSYSPIQETQYF. For the CDR3, the DNA is TGTGCCAGCAGTTACTCTCCCATCCAAGAGACCCAGTACTTC.

This chain connects TRBV7-9 to TRBJ1-2; 7 bases map to TRBD1. This CDR3 has 16 residues. The germline V gene encodes CDR1 SEHNR and CDR2 FQNEAQ (reference sequence). V lost 4 bases and J lost 8; bases outside the gene matches: 16. The CDR3 coding sequence is TGTGCCAGCAGCTCAGCCCGACAGGGATCAAGTAAAGGCTACACCTTC. Its translation: CASSSARQGSSKGYTF. Full variable domain (remainder filled in from reference TRBV7-9 and TRBJ1-2): DTGVSQNPRHKITKRGQNVTFRCDPISEHNRLYWYRQTLGQGPEFLTYFQNEAQLEKSRLLSDRFSAERPKGSFSTLEIQRTEQGDSAMYLCASSSARQGSSKGYTFGSGTRLTVV.

The chain joins TRBV5-1 to TRBJ2-5; possibly TRBD1 for D (6 bases). This CDR3 spans 15 amino acids. Trimming left V 0 bases short and J 5 bases short, with 14 bases between. Germline CDR1 is SGHRS and CDR2 is YFSETQ. For the CDR3, the DNA is TGCGCCAGCAGCTTGGGGACAGTGGGATTGGAGACCCAGTACTTC. Protein product: CASSLGTVGLETQYF.

This rearrangement joins TRBV27 to TRBJ1-5; no reliable D call. The CDR3 sequence is 15 residues long. From germline, CDR1 is MNHEY and CDR2 SMNVEV (reference sequence). Trimming removed 2 bases at V and 7 bases at J, with 15 bases between. The CDR3 sequence is CASSLRLGYGQPQHF. CDR3 DNA sequence: TGTGCCAGCAGTTTAAGACTTGGGTACGGGCAGCCCCAGCATTTT.

The DNA for the CDR3 is TGTGCCAGCAGCGTATCCGGAGGCACTGAAGCTTTCTTT. Translation: CASSVSGGTEAFF. V gene TRBV9 combines with J gene TRBJ1-1; D gene ambiguous. The V gene's germline CDR1 is SGDLS and CDR2 YYNGEE. Trimming left V 1 base short and J 4 bases short, with 8 bases between. The CDR3 has 13 amino acids.

The chain uses TRBV12-5 and TRBJ1-5; 9 bases align to TRBD1. Germline V gives CDR1 LGHNT, CDR2 FRNRAP. V dropped 4 bases and J dropped 4; count of bases not matched to a gene: 5. This CDR3 has 15 residues. In DNA form, the CDR3 reads TGTGCTAGTGGTTCGGGACAGGGAGGGAATCAGCCCCAGCATTTT. This translates into CASGSGQGGNQPQHF.

This chain links TRBV18 with TRBJ2-1; 8 bases align to TRBD1. The germline CDR1 and CDR2 sequences are KGHSH and LQKENI. With 3 bases clipped from V and 7 bases from J, the junction kept 8 bases outside the gene matches. The CDR3 spans 15 residues. The CDR3 loop is CASSPGQGARNEQFF. CDR3 in DNA: TGTGCCAGCTCACCGGGGCAGGGGGCTAGGAATGAGCAGTTCTTC. Using reference TRBV18 and TRBJ2-1 for the parts outside the CDR3, the full variable domain is NAGVMQNPRHLVRRRGQEARLRCSPMKGHSHVYWYRQLPEEGLKFMVYLQKENIIDESGMPKERFSAEFPKEGPSILRIQQVVRGDSAAYFCASSPGQGARNEQFFGPGTRLTVL.

This clone turned up a few times. This chain uses TRBV27 with TRBJ1-2, with 9 bases lining up with TRBD1. The CDR3 has 13 residues. V trimming: 6 bases; J trimming: 4 bases; junction bases outside the gene matches: 3. CDR1 MNHEY and CDR2 SMNVEV come from the germline V gene (reference sequence). Here the CDR3 DNA reads TGTGCCAGCAGCCTGGACAGGGGCTATGGCTACACCTTC. Protein: CASSLDRGYGYTF.

The chain has TRBV4-2 and TRBJ2-2, with 8 bases aligning to TRBD2. V shed 4 bases and J 6 bases; nucleotides not matched to a gene: 13. This CDR3 has 17 residues. The germline CDR1 and CDR2 sequences are LGHNA and YNFKEQ. CDR3 sequence (DNA): TGTGCCAGCAGCCGGTCAACTAGCGGAGGGGGGTCCGGGGAGCTGTTTTTT. Its translation: CASSRSTSGGGSGELFF.

This clone appeared a single time. The chain is built from TRBV3-1 (or the pseudogene TRBV3-2) and TRBJ1-2; D remains unclear. The germline V gene encodes CDR1 LGHDT and CDR2 YNNKEL (reference sequence). CDR3 length equals 16 residues. V was clipped by 2 bases and J by 2 bases, with 15 bases between them. CDR3 nucleotide sequence: TGTGCCAGCAGCCAAATCTTGGGCCGCACGAACTATGGCTACACCTTC. Its protein product is CASSQILGRTNYGYTF.

As for this clone: Its ends do not fully match the called genes, so a read error is possible. The J gene is TRBJ2-1, the V gene TRBV7-7; D might be TRBD2 (6 bases). CDR1 SSHAT and CDR2 FNYEAQ come from the germline V gene (reference sequence). The CDR3 has 15 residues. The CDR3 region has the DNA TGTGCTAGCAGCCCTGATAGCGGATCCTACAATGAGCAGTTCTTC. It translates to CASSPDSGSYNEQFF. The full variable domain, rest sourced from reference TRBV7-7 and TRBJ2-1, is GAGVSQSPRYKVTKRGQDVTLRCDPISSHATLYWYQQALGQGPEFLTYFNYEAQPDKSGLPSDRFSAERPEGSISTLTIQRTEQRDSAMYRCASSPDSGSYNEQFFGPGTRLTVL.